One and the same sample provided the 15 T cell receptor beta chains below, sequenced in a study of response to subunit inactivated influenza vaccine. One entry per CDR3 protein results from TCRdb running MiXCR on the RT-PCR reads. The sample lists 530,000 or so distinct CDR3 sequences, 25% occurring once. This sample comprised CD4+ T cells sorted from PBMCs, obtained 5 days after vaccination. These receptors were taken from a man aged 45-65 years who received an inactivated influenza vaccine.

V and J are TRBV5-5 and TRBJ2-1, with TRBD1 matching 8 bases. The CDR3 runs to 16 residues. Germline loops: CDR1 SGHKS, CDR2 YYEKEE (reference sequence). V gave up 4 bases and J gave up 7 bases; unmatched junction bases: 13. As DNA, the CDR3 is TGTGCCAGCAGCGATGGTCGGTCCAGGGGGCGAAATGAGCAGTTCTTC. This codes for CASSDGRSRGRNEQFF. Drawing the rest from reference TRBV5-5 and TRBJ2-1, the complete variable domain is DAGVTQSPTHLIKTRGQQVTLRCSPISGHKSVSWYQQVLGQGPQFIFQYYEKEERGRGNFPDRFSARQFPNYSSELNVNALLLGDSALYLCASSDGRSRGRNEQFFGPGTRLTVL.

This clonotype was counted between two and nine times. J is TRBJ2-4 and V is TRBV19; D not certain. This CDR3 has 14 amino acids. Trimming took 6 bases from V and 0 from J, leaving 9 bases between them. The germline gives CDR1 LNHDA, CDR2 SQIVND (reference sequence). The CDR3 nucleotides read TGTGCCAGTAGGGAAGAGCTAGCCAAAAACATTCAGTACTTC. It specifies CASREELAKNIQYF.

The rearrangement uses TRBV7-2 and TRBJ2-1; TRBD2 is a possible D gene (7 bases). This CDR3 has 13 amino acids. CDR1 is SGHTA, CDR2 FQGNSA, per germline. The germline V and J ends were trimmed by 5 bases and 6 bases, with 11 bases remaining between them. The CDR3 region is CASSVGGVNEQFF. CDR3 bases: TGTGCCAGCAGCGTAGGGGGGGTCAATGAGCAGTTCTTC.

The chain uses TRBV28 and TRBJ2-7; 14 bases align to TRBD2. The CDR3 length is 16 residues. V dropped 0 bases and J dropped 5; count of bases not matched to a gene: 3. Germline V gives CDR1 MDHEN, CDR2 SYDVKM. The CDR3 spells CASSLWGLAGVHEQYF. Written as DNA, the CDR3 is TGTGCCAGCAGTTTATGGGGACTAGCGGGAGTCCACGAGCAGTACTTC.

This chain connects TRBV7-9 to TRBJ2-3; D uncertain. The CDR3 extends over 12 amino acids. The germline V and J ends were trimmed by 6 bases and 4 bases, with 8 bases remaining between them. Germline-derived CDR1 and CDR2 are SEHNR and FQNEAQ (reference sequence). CDR3 amino acids: CASSGWADTQYF. Here the CDR3 DNA reads TGTGCCAGCAGTGGCTGGGCAGATACGCAGTATTTT.

This clonotype was recorded a few times. CDR3 protein: CSATTREQYF. CDR3 nucleotide sequence: TGCAGTGCTACAACCCGCGAGCAGTACTTC. The rearrangement links TRBV20-1 to TRBJ2-7; D unresolved. Trimming left V 4 bases short and J 6 bases short, with 7 bases between. The CDR3 sequence is 10 residues long. Germline-derived CDR1 and CDR2 are DFQATT and SNEGSKA (reference sequence).

This clonotype was observed at least ten times. The V and J genes are TRBV12-3 or TRBV12-4 and TRBJ1-5; D uncertain. Trimming shortened V by 1 base and J by 0 bases, and 7 bases separated the two germline ends. The CDR3 extends over 15 amino acids. The CDR3 DNA reads TGTGCCAGCAGTTTAGGGCCGAATAGCAATCAGCCCCAGCATTTT. Translating it yields CASSLGPNSNQPQHF.

This chain uses TRBV5-1 with TRBJ2-7; D might be TRBD2 (6 bases). This CDR3 is built from 14 residues. Germline V gene lookup returns CDR1 SGHRS and CDR2 YFSETQ. V was pared by 2 bases and J by 3 bases, with 12 bases between. CDR3 sequence reads: CASSFSGVVYEQYF. The CDR3 nucleotides are TGCGCCAGCAGCTTTTCGGGAGTTGTCTACGAGCAGTACTTC.

The V call is TRBV29-1, the J call TRBJ1-2; D is perhaps TRBD1 (6 bases). CDR1 is SQVTM, CDR2 ANQGSEA, per germline. Trimming removed 4 bases at V and 4 bases at J, with 13 bases between. The CDR3 covers 13 residues. CDR3 amino acids: CSVVGGLGYGYTF. CDR3 coding DNA: TGCAGCGTTGTGGGGGGGCTCGGCTATGGCTACACCTTC.

The J gene is TRBJ1-4, the V gene TRBV20-1; a weak D match, TRBD1 (5 bases). V lost 0 bases to trimming and J lost 8 bases, with 16 bases between them. The CDR3 is 15 residues long. The germline V gene encodes CDR1 DFQATT and CDR2 SNEGSKA (reference sequence). The CDR3 DNA sequence: TGCAGTGCTAGAGAAGGGAGGGGCGACTGGGAAAAACTGTTTTTT. Protein: CSAREGRGDWEKLFF.

This clonotype was counted a single time. The chain has TRBV11-3 and TRBJ2-1; 10 bases map to TRBD2. V was pared by 4 bases and J by 9 bases, with 3 bases of the junction left unmatched. CDR3 size: 13 residues. CDR1 is SGHNT and CDR2 is YENEEA in the germline V gene. The CDR3 coding sequence is TGTGCCAGCAGCTCGGGACTAGCGTTTGAGCAGTTCTTC. It translates to CASSSGLAFEQFF.

This clonotype was counted only a few times. The gene calls are TRBV12-3 or TRBV12-4 and TRBJ1-1, with 8 bases fitting TRBD1. CDR3 size: 15 residues. The ends lost 5 bases at V and 0 bases at J; junction bases unmatched: 5. The CDR3 region has the DNA TGTGCCAGCAGTCAGGGGGCTAGGGTGAACACTGAAGCTTTCTTT. Translation: CASSQGARVNTEAFF.

This clonotype has more than one count but fewer than ten. V gene TRBV20-1 combines with J gene TRBJ2-2, with TRBD1 matching 7 bases. Trimming took 2 bases from V and 5 from J; bases not matched to a gene: 8. The length of the CDR3 is 15 residues. Germline V gene sequence: CDR1 DFQATT, CDR2 SNEGSKA (reference sequence). CDR3 protein: CSARRQGEVTGELFF. For the CDR3, the DNA is TGCAGTGCTAGAAGACAGGGTGAGGTAACCGGGGAGCTGTTTTTT.

This clonotype has a handful of counts. The rearrangement uses TRBV29-1 and TRBJ2-7, with 8 bases fitting TRBD2. The CDR3 extends over 14 amino acids. The trim removed 4 bases at V and 2 bases at J, leaving 7 bases unmatched. From germline, CDR1 is SQVTM and CDR2 ANQGSEA. The CDR3 nucleotides are TGCAGCGTTGTTGCGGGGGGCGCAGCCTACGAGCAGTACTTC. Translation gives CSVVAGGAAYEQYF.

In this sample, this clonotype turned up once. The chain couples TRBV6-2 or TRBV6-3 to TRBJ2-4; 10 bases fit TRBD1. The germline CDR1 and CDR2 sequences are MNHEY and SVGEGT. J was trimmed by 2 bases and V by 4 bases; bases with no gene match: 11. The CDR3 extends over 18 amino acids. CDR3 in DNA: TGTGCCAGCAGTTCCCCCCCCGGGACAGGGGAGTCCAAAAACATTCAGTACTTC. This gives the protein CASSSPPGTGESKNIQYF.